The 25 T cell receptor beta chains below were found in one sample sequenced in a study. MiXCR, run by TCRdb on the reads, gives a single entry per CDR3 protein. The sample contains nearly 15,000 distinct CDR3 sequences, more than 30% of which appear only once. Sequencing used blood. The source is a human donor.

The J gene is TRBJ2-5, the V gene TRBV5-1; no clear D. V was pared by 0 bases and J by 3 bases, with 0 bases between. Germline lookup yields CDR1 SGHRS and CDR2 YFSETQ. The CDR3 loop spans 11 amino acids. The CDR3, as DNA: TGCGCCAGCAGCTTGGAAGAGACCCAGTACTTC. It specifies CASSLEETQYF. Together with reference TRBV5-1 and TRBJ2-5, the CDR3 gives the full variable domain: KAGVTQTPRYLIKTRGQQVTLSCSPISGHRSVSWYQQTPGQGLQFLFEYFSETQRNKGNFPGRFSGRQFSNSRSEMNVSTLELGDSALYLCASSLEETQYFGPGTRLLVL.

The gene calls are TRBV4-3 and TRBJ2-3; 9 bases are a match to TRBD2. The germline V gene encodes CDR1 LGHNA and CDR2 YSLEER. The J segment lost 5 bases and the V segment lost 4 bases, leaving 7 bases of the junction unmatched. This CDR3 is 15 amino acids long. The CDR3 DNA reads TGCGCCAGCAGCCCCATAGCGGGAGCGGTAGATACGCAGTATTTT. It specifies CASSPIAGAVDTQYF.

Relative to its sample, this clonotype is medium-sized. The CDR3: CSVDRGHDNEQFF. In DNA, the CDR3 is TGCAGCGTTGACAGGGGGCACGACAATGAGCAGTTCTTC. This sequence joins TRBV29-1 and TRBJ2-1; 8 nucleotides align to TRBD1. Unmatched junction bases numbered 3, after V lost 3 bases and J lost 5 bases. Germline V gene data show CDR1 as SQVTM and CDR2 as ANQGSEA. This CDR3 has 13 amino acids.

This clonotype was seen ten or more times. The genes are TRBV18 and TRBJ1-5; 10 bases match TRBD1. This CDR3 has 16 amino acids. V was pared by 5 bases and J by 4 bases, with 8 bases of the junction left unmatched. Germline-derived CDR1 and CDR2 are KGHSH and LQKENI. The CDR3 sequence is CASSLTGTGANQPQHF. The CDR3 nucleotides read TGTGCCAGCTCATTGACCGGGACAGGGGCGAATCAGCCCCAGCATTTT.

The V call is TRBV4-2, the J call TRBJ2-5, with D perhaps matching TRBD1 (6 bases). The CDR3 has 15 residues. Germline V gene lookup returns CDR1 LGHNA and CDR2 YNFKEQ. V gave up 3 bases and J gave up 10 bases, with 21 bases separating them. As DNA, the CDR3 is TGTGCCAGCAGCCATACTGGGGGCCGGCAGGTGAACCAGTACTTC. It specifies CASSHTGGRQVNQYF.

By share, this clonotype ranks as medium-sized (0.01 to 0.1%). The V gene is TRBV29-1, the J gene TRBJ1-1; 8 bases fit TRBD1. CDR3 size: 12 residues. J lost 4 bases, V lost 7 bases, and 5 bases had no gene match. Germline V gene sequence: CDR1 SQVTM, CDR2 ANQGSEA. This chain's CDR3 is CSAAGGGTEAFF. In nucleotides, the CDR3 is TGCAGCGCCGCAGGGGGCGGCACTGAAGCTTTCTTT.

The chain carries TRBV4-1 and TRBJ2-1; TRBD2 might be the D (6 bases). V gave up 4 bases and J gave up 2 bases, with 9 bases separating them. Germline values: CDR1 MGHRA, CDR2 YSYEKL. The CDR3 is 14 amino acids. CDR3 in amino acids: CASSRGEAYNEQFF. Written as DNA, the CDR3 is TGCGCCAGCAGCCGGGGGGAAGCCTACAATGAGCAGTTCTTC.

This clonotype was observed many times. V gene TRBV4-3 combines with J gene TRBJ1-2; 7 bases fit TRBD1. This CDR3 region has 14 residues. Losses at the gene ends were 2 bases for V and 4 bases for J; bases not matched to a gene: 4. Germline values: CDR1 LGHNA, CDR2 YSLEER. Here the CDR3 DNA reads TGCGCCAGCAGCCAAACAGGGGCTGGCTATGGCTACACCTTC. It encodes CASSQTGAGYGYTF.

This clonotype is deemed medium-sized. The rearrangement joins TRBV14 to TRBJ2-1; TRBD1 matches 7 bases. This CDR3 contains 14 residues. The germline gives CDR1 SGHDN, CDR2 FVKESK. V dropped 3 bases and J dropped 5; count of bases not matched to a gene: 4. Here the CDR3 reads CASSQTGFNNEQFF. The CDR3 nucleotides are TGTGCCAGCAGCCAGACAGGGTTCAACAATGAGCAGTTCTTC.

Turning to this clonotype: A much more abundant neighbour one base away suggests this may be a read error. The CDR3 DNA reads TGTGCCGGCAGCCAGGGGACGGACTTAACCTACGAGCAGTACTTC. Translating gives CAGSQGTDLTYEQYF. The rearrangement links TRBV14 to TRBJ2-7; maybe TRBD1 (6 bases). The CDR3 has 15 residues. Germline V lookup: CDR1 SGHDN, CDR2 FVKESK.

This clonotype was observed many times. The chain links TRBV4-3 to TRBJ2-1, with 8 bases aligning to TRBD2. Germline CDR1 LGHNA, CDR2 YSLEER. The CDR3 spans 16 residues. The J segment lost 12 bases and the V segment lost 0 bases, leaving 13 bases of the junction unmatched. The CDR3 reads CASSQDRTREAIRQFF. CDR3 in DNA: TGCGCCAGCAGCCAAGATAGGACGCGGGAGGCCATTAGGCAGTTCTTC.

In this sample, this clonotype is medium-sized. CDR3 coding DNA: TGTGCCAGCAGCCCAGGGTTCTCCTCAAACATTCAGTACTTC. Encoded protein: CASSPGFSSNIQYF. J is TRBJ2-4 and V is TRBV14; perhaps TRBD1 as D (5 bases). This CDR3 spans 14 amino acids. V was clipped by 4 bases and J by 6 bases, with 13 bases between them. CDR1 is SGHDN and CDR2 is FVKESK in the germline V gene. Full variable domain (outside the CDR3, taken from reference TRBV14 and TRBJ2-4): EAGVTQFPSHSVIEKGQTVTLRCDPISGHDNLYWYRRVMGKEIKFLLHFVKESKQDESGMPNNRFLAERTGGTYSTLKVQPAELEDSGVYFCASSPGFSSNIQYFGAGTRLSVL.

About this clonotype itself: It may be a read error: a sequence one base away is much more abundant. V gene TRBV29-1 combines with J gene TRBJ2-1; no firm D call. The CDR3 is 16 residues long. Germline CDR1 and CDR2: SQVTM and ANQGSEA. V lost 0 bases, J lost 7 bases, and 19 bases lay in between. The CDR3 DNA follows: TGCAGCGTTGAAGAGAGCTGGCTAGTGGGATTTAATGAGCAGTTCTTC. Its translation: CSVEESWLVGFNEQFF.

This clonotype was detected only a few times. The rearrangement links TRBV20-1 to TRBJ2-1; possible D gene TRBD2, 6 bases. V lost 1 base, J lost 8 bases, and 15 bases lay in between. This CDR3 comprises 14 residues. Per germline, CDR1 DFQATT and CDR2 SNEGSKA (reference sequence). The CDR3 DNA sequence: TGCAGTGCTAGAGCCCCTAGGGGCGGGGATGAGCAGTTCTTC. It codes for CSARAPRGGDEQFF.

By share of the sample, this clonotype is medium-sized. V gene TRBV4-3 combines with J gene TRBJ1-5; TRBD1 aligns across 7 bases. In germline, CDR1 is LGHNA, CDR2 YSLEER. Unmatched junction bases numbered 10, after V lost 4 bases and J lost 10 bases. The length of the CDR3 is 14 residues. This CDR3 is CASSLRQGIVPQHF. The CDR3 bases are TGCGCCAGCAGCCTCAGACAGGGAATCGTACCCCAGCATTTT.

The rearrangement links TRBV18 to TRBJ2-5; 12 bases align to TRBD2. Germline V gene lookup returns CDR1 KGHSH and CDR2 LQKENI. J lost 3 bases, V lost 5 bases, and 13 bases had no gene match. The CDR3 consists of 18 residues. CDR3 DNA: TGTGCCAGCTCAAGCGGGACTAGCGGGTTCCCGCAGAAAGAGACCCAGTACTTC. Its protein product is CASSSGTSGFPQKETQYF.

The V and J genes are TRBV6-1 and TRBJ2-1; 8 bases line up with TRBD2. The germline gives CDR1 MNHNS, CDR2 SASEGT. V was clipped by 2 bases and J by 12 bases; unmatched bases: 12. The CDR3 length is 15 residues. CDR3 amino acids: CASSESGGSTDTQFF. DNA of the CDR3: TGTGCCAGCAGTGAATCGGGAGGGAGCACAGATACGCAGTTCTTC.

Relative to its sample, this clonotype is medium-sized. This chain joins TRBV29-1 and TRBJ2-7; the D is unclear. The length of the CDR3 is 13 residues. V dropped 4 bases and J dropped 5 bases, with 15 bases sitting between them. Germline V gene lookup returns CDR1 SQVTM and CDR2 ANQGSEA. CDR3 DNA sequence: TGCAGCGTTGCGAAGGGATCCCCTAACGAGCAGTACTTC. This sequence encodes CSVAKGSPNEQYF.

The chain links TRBV7-2 to TRBJ1-1; possible D gene TRBD1, 5 bases. The CDR3 runs to 20 residues. The V and J ends lost 5 bases and 4 bases respectively, with 32 bases between them. The V gene's germline CDR1 is SGHTA and CDR2 FQGNSA. In nucleotides, the CDR3 is TGTGCCAGCAGCAGTTCGATAAGCGGCCCTCCATGGAGGGGTTCCACTGAAGCTTTCTTT. This sequence encodes CASSSSISGPPWRGSTEAFF.

This clonotype was seen only a few times. V is TRBV4-2 and J is TRBJ2-3, with unresolved D. V dropped 0 bases and J dropped 11 bases, with 24 bases sitting between them. CDR1 LGHNA and CDR2 YNFKEQ come from the germline V gene. The CDR3 sequence is 17 residues long. CDR3 nucleotides: TGTGCCAGCAGCCAAGATAACCGCCCCGGTGGTGGGGTGAAGCAGTATTTT. This sequence encodes CASSQDNRPGGGVKQYF.

As concerns this clonotype: Since the CDR3 does not end with the conserved phenylalanine or tryptophan, this likely comes from a read error. Because the CDR3's place on the DNA is in doubt, the DNA is left out and the CDR3 is given as listed by TCRdb. V and J are TRBV4-1 and TRBJ2-7; the D call TRBD2 from the table was never checked on the DNA. CDR1 is MGHRA and CDR2 is YSYEKL in the germline V gene. The length of the CDR3 is 13 amino acids, counting both ends. The CDR3 region is CASSQDKPSGRHG.

This clonotype ranks as medium-sized. The CDR3 DNA sequence: TGCAGCGTTAGGGGTAATAGCAATCAGCCCCAGCATTTT. It is translated as CSVRGNSNQPQHF. The chain couples TRBV29-1 to TRBJ1-5; weak D call: TRBD1 (5 bases). CDR3 length: 13 amino acids. V lost 5 bases to trimming and J lost 0 bases, with 8 bases between them. Germline assignment: CDR1 SQVTM and CDR2 ANQGSEA.

The chain employs TRBV30 and TRBJ1-1, with a tentative D call TRBD1 (6 bases). This CDR3 has 11 residues. V gave up 2 bases and J gave up 10 bases, with 11 bases separating them. The germline gives CDR1 GTSNPN, CDR2 SVGIG (reference sequence). CDR3 protein: CAWSKGGLAFF. Here the CDR3 DNA reads TGTGCCTGGAGTAAGGGGGGGTTAGCTTTCTTT.

The gene calls are TRBV19 and TRBJ2-1; D might be TRBD1 (5 bases). The J call could be wrong; TRBJ2-7 is a better fit for the DNA end. CDR3 length equals 16 residues. Germline CDR1 is LNHDA and CDR2 is SQIVND (reference sequence). The CDR3 loop reads CASSMAHDSSYNEQYF. CDR3 coding DNA: TGTGCCAGTAGTATGGCCCACGACAGCTCCTACAACGAGCAGTACTTC.

This clonotype was observed at least ten times. The chain links TRBV4-3 to TRBJ2-2; D ambiguous. Germline loops: CDR1 LGHNA, CDR2 YSLEER. This CDR3 is 13 amino acids long. Trimming removed 6 bases from V and 5 bases from J, with 10 bases in between. Written as DNA, the CDR3 is TGCGCCAGCAGATCCCCGCGGACCGGGGAGCTGTTTTTT. Translation: CASRSPRTGELFF.